The rows below give T cell receptor beta chains drawn from one sample of a study of cytomegalovirus exposure and HLA in healthy donors. Here immunoSEQ multiplex PCR was the method, and the copy in TCRdb shows in-frame clones only, minus some. Of 150,000 to 200,000 clones in the sample, about 85% were seen once. Sequenced sample: PBMCs. These receptors were collected from a man aged 18 to 30 in good health and CMV-seropositive. Each CDR3 is given with its conserved first and last residue. The D gene is left open where the match is weak. Some rows have no size entry. The others give once, few or many, or a class for an expanded clone.

clone_size: -
j_call: TRBJ2-7
v_call: TRBV10-3
cdr3_length: 17
d_call: TRBD1
cdr3_aa: CAISESYLGQGPYEQYF
cdr3_nt: TGTGCCATCAGTGAGTCGTATCTAGGACAGGGACCCTACGAGCAGTACTTC

clone_size: -
j_call: TRBJ2-3
v_call: TRBV5-1
cdr3_length: 17
d_call: TRBD1
cdr3_aa: CASSLVTGQGGTDTQYF
cdr3_nt: TGCGCCAGCAGCTTAGTTACGGGACAGGGAGGCACAGATACGCAGTATTTT

clone_size: -
j_call: TRBJ2-7
v_call: TRBV7-7
cdr3_length: 14
d_call: TRBD1
cdr3_aa: CASSVRQGDYEQYF
cdr3_nt: TGTGCCAGCAGCGTTAGACAGGGCGACTACGAGCAGTACTTC

clone_size: -
j_call: TRBJ1-1
v_call: TRBV5-1
cdr3_length: 13
d_call: -
cdr3_aa: CASSNQGGTEAFF
cdr3_nt: TGCGCCAGCAGCAATCAGGGCGGCACTGAAGCTTTCTTT

clone_size: -
j_call: TRBJ1-1
v_call: TRBV6-6
cdr3_length: 14
d_call: TRBD1
cdr3_aa: CASSYQGVRTEAFF
cdr3_nt: TGTGCCAGCAGCTACCAGGGGGTTCGCACTGAAGCTTTCTTT

clone_size: -
j_call: TRBJ1-5
v_call: TRBV11-3
cdr3_length: 17
d_call: -
cdr3_aa: CASSIRDNQLWNQPQHF
cdr3_nt: TGTGCCAGCAGCATACGGGACAACCAATTGTGGAATCAGCCCCAGCATTTT

clone_size: -
j_call: TRBJ2-2
v_call: TRBV5-1
cdr3_length: 12
d_call: -
cdr3_aa: CASSATGGELFF
cdr3_nt: TGCGCCAGCAGCGCCACAGGCGGGGAGCTGTTTTTT

clone_size: -
j_call: TRBJ2-5
v_call: TRBV7-2
cdr3_length: 13
d_call: -
cdr3_aa: CASSLGPSETQYF
cdr3_nt: TGTGCCAGCAGCTTAGGCCCGAGTGAGACCCAGTACTTC

clone_size: few
j_call: TRBJ2-1
v_call: TRBV7-8
cdr3_length: 15
d_call: TRBD2
cdr3_aa: CASSPETSGGYEQFF
cdr3_nt: TGTGCCAGCAGCCCGGAGACTAGCGGGGGGTATGAGCAGTTCTTC

clone_size: -
j_call: TRBJ1-1
v_call: TRBV5-6
cdr3_length: 14
d_call: TRBD1
cdr3_aa: CASRPTGGYTEAFF
cdr3_nt: TGTGCTAGCAGGCCGACAGGGGGCTATACTGAAGCTTTCTTT

clone_size: few
j_call: TRBJ1-4
v_call: TRBV7-9
cdr3_length: 15
d_call: TRBD1
cdr3_aa: CASSQGTGGDEKLFF
cdr3_nt: TGCGCCAGCAGCCAAGGGACAGGGGGGGATGAAAAACTGTTTTTT

clone_size: -
j_call: TRBJ2-7
v_call: TRBV29-1
cdr3_length: 12
d_call: TRBD1
cdr3_aa: CSARQGEGEQYF
cdr3_nt: TGCAGCGCAAGACAGGGGGAGGGCGAGCAGTACTTC

clone_size: -
j_call: TRBJ1-5
v_call: TRBV6-5
cdr3_length: 15
d_call: -
cdr3_aa: CASRSQGGGNQPQHF
cdr3_nt: TGTGCCAGCAGATCCCAGGGAGGTGGCAATCAGCCCCAGCATTTT

clone_size: -
j_call: TRBJ2-1
v_call: TRBV7-9
cdr3_length: 18
d_call: TRBD2
cdr3_aa: CASTGPSGGTSSYNEQFF
cdr3_nt: TGTGCCAGCACCGGGCCAAGCGGGGGGACTAGCTCCTACAATGAGCAGTTCTTC

clone_size: -
j_call: TRBJ2-3
v_call: TRBV4-1
cdr3_length: 17
d_call: TRBD1
cdr3_aa: CASSQEDRGLPTDTQYF
cdr3_nt: TGCGCCAGCAGCCAAGAGGACAGGGGGCTCCCCACAGATACGCAGTATTTT

clone_size: -
j_call: TRBJ2-6
v_call: TRBV7-2
cdr3_length: 18
d_call: TRBD1
cdr3_aa: CASSLARQGSSGANVLTF
cdr3_nt: TGTGCCAGCAGCTTAGCGCGACAGGGAAGCTCTGGGGCCAACGTCCTGACTTTC

clone_size: few
j_call: TRBJ2-7
v_call: TRBV5-5
cdr3_length: 14
d_call: TRBD1
cdr3_aa: CASSPGTGVYEQYF
cdr3_nt: TGTGCCAGCAGCCCGGGGACAGGGGTTTACGAGCAGTACTTC

clone_size: -
j_call: TRBJ1-2
v_call: TRBV2
cdr3_length: 13
d_call: -
cdr3_aa: CASINNGQYGYTF
cdr3_nt: TGTGCCAGCATAAATAACGGACAGTATGGCTACACCTTC

clone_size: -
j_call: TRBJ2-2
v_call: TRBV7-3
cdr3_length: 17
d_call: TRBD1
cdr3_aa: CASSSVHQGANTGELFF
cdr3_nt: TGTGCCAGCAGCTCAGTCCATCAGGGGGCTAACACCGGGGAGCTGTTTTTT

clone_size: -
j_call: TRBJ2-2
v_call: TRBV7-6
cdr3_length: 17
d_call: TRBD1
cdr3_aa: CASSANPTTGSAGELFF
cdr3_nt: TGTGCCAGCAGCGCAAACCCTACGACAGGGTCCGCCGGGGAGCTGTTTTTT

clone_size: -
j_call: TRBJ1-6
v_call: TRBV2
cdr3_length: 12
d_call: -
cdr3_aa: CASNSDSPPLHF
cdr3_nt: TGTGCCAGCAATTCGGACTCTCCACCCCTCCACTTT

clone_size: -
j_call: TRBJ2-5
v_call: TRBV7-3
cdr3_length: 15
d_call: TRBD2
cdr3_aa: CASSPGLAGSETQYF
cdr3_nt: TGTGCCAGCAGCCCGGGACTAGCGGGGTCAGAGACCCAGTACTTC

clone_size: -
j_call: TRBJ1-1
v_call: TRBV5-4
cdr3_length: 16
d_call: -
cdr3_aa: CASSLDPAGVNTEAFF
cdr3_nt: TGTGCCAGCAGCTTGGATCCAGCAGGGGTAAACACTGAAGCTTTCTTT

clone_size: -
j_call: TRBJ1-1
v_call: TRBV27
cdr3_length: 14
d_call: TRBD1
cdr3_aa: CASSPTGLNTEAFF
cdr3_nt: TGTGCCAGCAGTCCGACAGGGTTGAACACTGAAGCTTTCTTT

clone_size: once
j_call: TRBJ2-3
v_call: TRBV5-1
cdr3_length: 14
d_call: -
cdr3_aa: CASSLGQDTDTQYF
cdr3_nt: TGCGCCAGCAGCTTGGGGCAGGACACAGATACGCAGTATTTT

clone_size: -
j_call: TRBJ2-3
v_call: TRBV2
cdr3_length: 15
d_call: TRBD2
cdr3_aa: CASSEEAAGEDTQYF
cdr3_nt: TGTGCCAGCAGTGAGGAGGCCGCGGGGGAAGATACGCAGTATTTT

clone_size: -
j_call: TRBJ2-5
v_call: TRBV30
cdr3_length: 17
d_call: -
cdr3_aa: CAWSVGQSLTRGETQYF
cdr3_nt: TGTGCCTGGAGTGTAGGACAGAGTTTGACAAGGGGAGAGACCCAGTACTTC

clone_size: few
j_call: TRBJ2-5
v_call: TRBV30
cdr3_length: 14
d_call: -
cdr3_aa: CAWSFGRATETQYF
cdr3_nt: TGTGCCTGGAGTTTCGGCAGGGCCACAGAGACCCAGTACTTC

clone_size: -
j_call: TRBJ2-2
v_call: TRBV27
cdr3_length: 13
d_call: TRBD1
cdr3_aa: CASRLQGAGELFF
cdr3_nt: TGTGCCAGCAGGCTACAGGGGGCCGGGGAGCTGTTTTTT

clone_size: -
j_call: TRBJ1-4
v_call: TRBV28
cdr3_length: 14
d_call: -
cdr3_aa: CASSVRRTNEKLFF
cdr3_nt: TGTGCCAGCAGTGTCAGGCGAACTAATGAAAAACTGTTTTTT

clone_size: -
j_call: TRBJ2-2
v_call: TRBV9
cdr3_length: 21
d_call: -
cdr3_aa: CASSGDPGQGPIAGGTGELFF
cdr3_nt: TGTGCCAGCAGCGGCGACCCGGGACAGGGCCCTATAGCGGGGGGCACCGGGGAGCTGTTTTTT

clone_size: -
j_call: TRBJ2-3
v_call: TRBV6-6
cdr3_length: 16
d_call: TRBD2
cdr3_aa: CASSYYLAASTDTQYF
cdr3_nt: TGTGCCAGCAGTTACTACCTAGCGGCTAGCACAGATACGCAGTATTTT

clone_size: -
j_call: TRBJ1-1
v_call: TRBV29-1
cdr3_length: 12
d_call: -
cdr3_aa: CSATSQTDEAFF
cdr3_nt: TGCAGCGCAACGAGTCAAACCGATGAAGCTTTCTTT

clone_size: -
j_call: TRBJ2-3
v_call: TRBV18
cdr3_length: 13
d_call: -
cdr3_aa: CASSPGITDTQYF
cdr3_nt: TGTGCCAGCTCACCAGGCATCACAGATACGCAGTATTTT

clone_size: -
j_call: TRBJ2-3
v_call: TRBV5-1
cdr3_length: 17
d_call: TRBD2
cdr3_aa: CASSLGERGGVTDTQYF
cdr3_nt: TGCGCCAGCAGCTTGGGGGAGCGGGGGGGCGTTACAGATACGCAGTATTTT

clone_size: -
j_call: TRBJ1-2
v_call: TRBV19
cdr3_length: 15
d_call: TRBD1
cdr3_aa: CASSPPGTGNYGYTF
cdr3_nt: TGTGCCAGTAGTCCCCCTGGGACAGGGAACTATGGCTACACCTTC

clone_size: -
j_call: TRBJ1-5
v_call: TRBV6-1
cdr3_length: 14
d_call: -
cdr3_aa: CASSPYRVGQPQHF
cdr3_nt: TGTGCCAGCAGTCCCTACAGGGTGGGGCAGCCCCAGCATTTT

clone_size: -
j_call: TRBJ2-2
v_call: TRBV7-2
cdr3_length: 18
d_call: -
cdr3_aa: CASSLDFVQAPNTGELFF
cdr3_nt: TGTGCCAGCAGCTTAGATTTTGTCCAGGCTCCGAACACCGGGGAGCTGTTTTTT

clone_size: -
j_call: TRBJ1-4
v_call: TRBV4-1
cdr3_length: 16
d_call: TRBD1
cdr3_aa: CASSLDRATYFGKLFF
cdr3_nt: TGCGCCAGCAGCCTGGACAGGGCAACGTACTTTGGAAAACTGTTTTTT

clone_size: -
j_call: TRBJ1-2
v_call: TRBV10-3
cdr3_length: 16
d_call: -
cdr3_aa: CAISEVYGDSIYGYTF
cdr3_nt: TGTGCCATCAGTGAGGTCTACGGGGATAGTATCTATGGCTACACCTTC

clone_size: few
j_call: TRBJ1-2
v_call: TRBV2
cdr3_length: 15
d_call: TRBD1
cdr3_aa: CASSANRGQNYGYTF
cdr3_nt: TGTGCCAGCAGTGCTAACAGGGGGCAAAACTATGGCTACACCTTC

clone_size: -
j_call: TRBJ2-4
v_call: TRBV27
cdr3_length: 14
d_call: -
cdr3_aa: CASSNTDLKNIQYF
cdr3_nt: TGTGCCAGCAGTAACACAGACCTAAAAAACATTCAGTACTTC

clone_size: -
j_call: TRBJ2-1
v_call: TRBV4-1
cdr3_length: 17
d_call: -
cdr3_aa: CASSRFGGPSSYNEQFF
cdr3_nt: TGCGCCAGCAGCCGCTTCGGTGGGCCGAGCTCCTACAATGAGCAGTTCTTC

clone_size: -
j_call: TRBJ2-1
v_call: TRBV29-1
cdr3_length: 14
d_call: TRBD2
cdr3_aa: CSAAGGLAGFEQFF
cdr3_nt: TGCAGCGCCGCGGGGGGACTAGCGGGTTTTGAGCAGTTCTTC

clone_size: few
j_call: TRBJ2-3
v_call: TRBV5-4
cdr3_length: 15
d_call: TRBD2
cdr3_aa: CASSSRGGYTDTQYF
cdr3_nt: TGTGCCAGCAGCTCACGGGGGGGCTACACAGATACGCAGTATTTT